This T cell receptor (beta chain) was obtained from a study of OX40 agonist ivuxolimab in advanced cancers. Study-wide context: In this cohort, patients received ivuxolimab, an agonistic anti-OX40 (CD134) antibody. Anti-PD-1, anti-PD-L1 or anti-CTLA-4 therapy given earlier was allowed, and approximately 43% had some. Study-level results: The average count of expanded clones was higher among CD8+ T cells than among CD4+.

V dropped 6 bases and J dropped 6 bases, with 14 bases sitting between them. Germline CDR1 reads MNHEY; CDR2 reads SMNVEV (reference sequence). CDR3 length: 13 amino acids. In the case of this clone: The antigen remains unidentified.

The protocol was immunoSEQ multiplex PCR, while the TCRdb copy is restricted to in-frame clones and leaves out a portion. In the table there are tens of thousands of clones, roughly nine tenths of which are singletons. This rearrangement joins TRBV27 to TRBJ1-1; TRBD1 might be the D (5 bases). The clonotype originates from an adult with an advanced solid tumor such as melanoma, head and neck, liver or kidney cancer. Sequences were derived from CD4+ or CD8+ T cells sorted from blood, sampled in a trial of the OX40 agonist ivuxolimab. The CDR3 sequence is CASRLQGLSEAFF. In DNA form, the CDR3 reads TGTGCCAGCAGACTCCAGGGTTTATCTGAAGCTTTCTTT.